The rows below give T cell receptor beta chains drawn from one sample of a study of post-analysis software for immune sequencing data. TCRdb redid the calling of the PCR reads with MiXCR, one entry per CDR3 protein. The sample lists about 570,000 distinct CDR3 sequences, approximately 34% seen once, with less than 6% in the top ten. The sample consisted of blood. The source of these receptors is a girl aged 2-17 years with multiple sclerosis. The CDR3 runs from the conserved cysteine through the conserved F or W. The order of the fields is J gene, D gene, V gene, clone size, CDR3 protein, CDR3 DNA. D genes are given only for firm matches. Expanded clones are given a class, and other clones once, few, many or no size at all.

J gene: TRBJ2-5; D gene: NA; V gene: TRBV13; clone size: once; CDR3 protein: CASSSGVADQETQYF; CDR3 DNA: TGTGCCAGCAGCTCAGGGGTAGCGGACCAAGAGACCCAGTACTTC
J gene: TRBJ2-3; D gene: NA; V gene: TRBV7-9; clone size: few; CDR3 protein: CASSAVTTPEDTQYF; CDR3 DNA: TGTGCCAGCAGCGCCGTAACCACTCCAGAGGATACGCAGTATTTT
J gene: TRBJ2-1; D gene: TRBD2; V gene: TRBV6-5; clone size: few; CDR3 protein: CASSFTSGGAYNEQFF; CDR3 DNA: TGTGCCAGCAGTTTTACTAGCGGGGGGGCCTACAATGAGCAGTTCTTC
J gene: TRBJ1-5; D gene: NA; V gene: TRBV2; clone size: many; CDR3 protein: CASSALNQPQHF; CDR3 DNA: TGTGCCAGCAGTGCCCTTAATCAGCCCCAGCATTTT
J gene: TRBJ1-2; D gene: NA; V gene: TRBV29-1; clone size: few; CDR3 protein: CSVTHAGTLGYTF; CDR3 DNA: TGCAGCGTCACCCATGCAGGAACTTTGGGCTACACCTTC
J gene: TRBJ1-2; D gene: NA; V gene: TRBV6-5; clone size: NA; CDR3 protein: CASSRAGVNNYGYTF; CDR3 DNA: TGTGCCAGCAGTAGGGCAGGGGTGAATAACTATGGCTACACCTTC
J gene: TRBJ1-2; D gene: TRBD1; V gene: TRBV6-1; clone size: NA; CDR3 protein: CASRGTGQLPYNYGYTF; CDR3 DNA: TGTGCCAGCAGGGGGACGGGACAGCTCCCATATAACTATGGCTACACCTTC
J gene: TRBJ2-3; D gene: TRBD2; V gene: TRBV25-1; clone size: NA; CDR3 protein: CASNGWGGGTDTQYF; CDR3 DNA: TGTGCCAGCAACGGATGGGGGGGAGGAACGGATACGCAGTATTTT
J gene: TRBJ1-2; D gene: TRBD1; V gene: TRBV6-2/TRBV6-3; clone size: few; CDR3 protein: CASSHLGTGNSYTF; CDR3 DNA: TGTGCCAGCAGTCACCTAGGGACAGGGAATAGCTACACCTTC
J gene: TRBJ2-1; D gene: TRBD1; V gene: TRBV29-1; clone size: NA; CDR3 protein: CSVVGDRVSNEQFF; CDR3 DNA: TGCAGCGTTGTTGGGGACAGGGTCTCCAATGAGCAGTTCTTC
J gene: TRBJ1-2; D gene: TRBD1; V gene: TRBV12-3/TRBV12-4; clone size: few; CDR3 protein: CASSGQGADYGYTF; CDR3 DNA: TGTGCCAGCAGTGGACAGGGGGCAGACTATGGCTACACCTTC
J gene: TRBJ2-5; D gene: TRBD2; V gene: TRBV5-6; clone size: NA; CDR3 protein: CASSLVTSGGIMETQYF; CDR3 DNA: TGTGCCAGCAGCTTGGTAACTAGCGGGGGTATAATGGAGACCCAGTACTTC
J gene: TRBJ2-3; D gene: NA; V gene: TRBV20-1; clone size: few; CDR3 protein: CSALVPGGAGTDTQYF; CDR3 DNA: TGCAGTGCCCTCGTCCCCGGGGGCGCCGGCACAGATACGCAGTATTTT
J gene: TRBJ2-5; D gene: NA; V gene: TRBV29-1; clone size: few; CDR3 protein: CSVDNRLDQETQYF; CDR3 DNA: TGCAGCGTTGACAACAGGCTGGACCAAGAGACCCAGTACTTC
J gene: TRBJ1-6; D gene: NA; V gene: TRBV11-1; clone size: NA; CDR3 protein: CASSLLRWDPLRSPLHF; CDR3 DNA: TGTGCCAGCAGCTTACTAAGATGGGACCCCCTTCGATCACCCCTCCACTTT
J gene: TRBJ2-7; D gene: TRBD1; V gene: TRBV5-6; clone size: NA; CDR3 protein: CASSAGRGSGEQYF; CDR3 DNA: TGTGCCAGCAGCGCTGGCAGGGGGTCCGGCGAGCAGTACTTC
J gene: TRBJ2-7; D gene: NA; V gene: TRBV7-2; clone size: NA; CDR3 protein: CASSPWPRGEQYF; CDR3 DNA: TGTGCCAGCAGCCCCTGGCCTCGGGGCGAGCAGTACTTC
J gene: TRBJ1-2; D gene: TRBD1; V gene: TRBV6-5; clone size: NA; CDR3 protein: CASRQGIYGYTF; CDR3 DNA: TGTGCCAGCCGACAGGGGATCTATGGCTACACCTTC
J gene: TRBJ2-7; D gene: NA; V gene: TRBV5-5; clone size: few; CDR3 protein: CASSPHNRPTYEQYF; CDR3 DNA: TGTGCCAGCAGCCCCCACAACAGGCCTACCTACGAGCAGTACTTC
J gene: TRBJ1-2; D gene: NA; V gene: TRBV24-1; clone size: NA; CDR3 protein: CATSETGGYGYTF; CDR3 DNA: TGTGCCACCAGTGAAACCGGCGGCTATGGCTACACCTTC
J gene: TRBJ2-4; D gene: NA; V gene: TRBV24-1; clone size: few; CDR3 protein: CATSEEVRNIQYF; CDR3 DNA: TGTGCCACCAGTGAGGAGGTGAGAAACATTCAGTACTTC
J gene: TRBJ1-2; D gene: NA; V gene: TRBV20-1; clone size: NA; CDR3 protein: CRARHWDDGYTF; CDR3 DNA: TGCAGGGCTAGACATTGGGACGACGGCTACACCTTC
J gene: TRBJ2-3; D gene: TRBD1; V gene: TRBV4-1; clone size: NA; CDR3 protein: CAGSRGPGTGGTDTQYF; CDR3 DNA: TGCGCCGGCAGCCGAGGCCCCGGGACAGGGGGCACAGATACGCAGTATTTT
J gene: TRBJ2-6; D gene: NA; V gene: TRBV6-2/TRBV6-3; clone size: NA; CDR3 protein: CASTSRAGKDGANVLTF; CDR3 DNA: TGTGCCAGCACCTCACGGGCAGGGAAGGATGGGGCCAACGTCCTGACTTTC
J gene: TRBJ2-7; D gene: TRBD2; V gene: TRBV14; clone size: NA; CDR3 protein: CASSQEPSGYEQYF; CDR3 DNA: TGTGCCAGCAGCCAAGAACCTAGCGGGTACGAGCAGTACTTC
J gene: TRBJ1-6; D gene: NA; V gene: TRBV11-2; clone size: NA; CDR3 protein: CASSGGLSLHF; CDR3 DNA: TGTGCCAGCAGCGGGGGTTTATCCCTCCACTTT
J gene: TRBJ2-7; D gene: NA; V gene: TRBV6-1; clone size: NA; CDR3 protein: CASSENWEYYEQYF; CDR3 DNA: TGTGCCAGCAGTGAGAATTGGGAATACTACGAGCAGTACTTC
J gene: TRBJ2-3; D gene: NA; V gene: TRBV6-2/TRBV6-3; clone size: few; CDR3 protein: CASRSTFSGTQYF; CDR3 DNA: TGTGCCAGCCGATCGACGTTCTCGGGTACGCAGTATTTT
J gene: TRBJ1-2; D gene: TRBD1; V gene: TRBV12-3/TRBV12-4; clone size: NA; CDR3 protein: CASSRTGGAGYGYTF; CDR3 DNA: TGTGCCAGCAGTCGTACAGGGGGCGCGGGCTATGGCTACACCTTC
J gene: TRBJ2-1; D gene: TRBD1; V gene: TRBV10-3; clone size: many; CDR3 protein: CAIRTGQGYNEQFF; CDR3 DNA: TGTGCCATCAGAACGGGACAGGGGTACAATGAGCAGTTCTTC
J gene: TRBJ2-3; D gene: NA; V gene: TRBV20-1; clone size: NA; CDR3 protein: CSARAQGFTDTQYF; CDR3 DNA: TGCAGTGCTAGGGCTCAGGGGTTCACAGATACGCAGTATTTT
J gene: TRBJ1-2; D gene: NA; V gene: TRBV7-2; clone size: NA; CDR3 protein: CASSLAKANYGYTF; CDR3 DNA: TGTGCCAGCAGCTTAGCGAAAGCGAACTATGGCTACACCTTC